The subject of this entry is one T cell receptor (beta chain). Its cognate antigen is unknown. Here immunoSEQ multiplex PCR was the method, and the copy in TCRdb shows in-frame clones only, minus some. Counted here are about 79,000 clones, about 85% occurring once; the ten biggest clones make up roughly 3.4%. Looked up from germline, CDR1 is MGHRA and CDR2 is YSYEKL. Germline trimming cut 4 bases from V and 3 bases from J; bases unmatched to any gene: 8. CDR3 length equals 16 residues. The source of the sample is a study of OX40 agonist ivuxolimab in advanced cancers. Study summary: The patients received ivuxolimab by intravenous route every 2 weeks at 0.01 to 10 mg/kg.

Blood specimens came from baseline, cycle 4 day 1, and cycle 7 day 1. Notes on the study in general: Average numbers of expanded clones were greater in CD8+ T cells than in CD4+.

This sequence joins TRBV4-1 and TRBJ2-7; 11 bases agree with TRBD1. This material consisted of CD4+ or CD8+ T cells sorted from blood, taken in a trial of the OX40 agonist ivuxolimab. The sequence was obtained from an adult with an advanced solid tumor such as melanoma, head and neck, liver or kidney cancer. This CDR3 reads CASSLSRDRGIYEQYF. As DNA, the CDR3 is TGCGCCAGCAGCCTCTCCCGGGACAGGGGGATCTACGAGCAGTACTTC.